These T cell receptor beta chains were read from a single sample in a study of blood T cell repertoires in COVID-19. TCRdb keeps only in-frame clones here, not all; method: immunoSEQ multiplex PCR. The data hold roughly 150,000 clones, with around 80% observed a single time. The sample comprised peripheral blood. The receptors here all came from a woman aged 80 or older with acute or convalescent COVID-19. Both conserved end residues are part of each CDR3. A D gene is named only where the DNA matches it firmly. Clone size is not always given. Where it is, it says once, few, many or a class for expanded clones.

once | - | TRBJ1-1 | TRBV5-1 | CASSFQGNTEAFF | TGCGCCAGCAGCTTCCAGGGGAACACTGAAGCTTTCTTT
few | - | TRBJ1-4 | TRBV28 | CASSLLGSGSEKLFF | TGTGCCAGCAGTTTGTTGGGCTCGGGAAGTGAAAAACTGTTTTTT
- | - | TRBJ2-2 | TRBV5-5 | CASSSRDIRLVTGELFF | TGTGCCAGCAGCTCTCGGGACATCCGACTGGTCACCGGGGAGCTGTTTTTT
few | - | TRBJ1-6 | TRBV5-1 | CASSLDVSGNGSPLHF | TGCGCCAGCAGCTTGGATGTCTCAGGGAATGGGTCACCCCTCCACTTT
- | - | TRBJ1-6 | TRBV7-9 | CASSLAGGRNSPLHF | TGTGCCAGCAGCTTAGCCGGGGGTCGTAATTCACCCCTCCACTTT
- | TRBD2 | TRBJ2-1 | TRBV20-1 | CRAGAGIEQFF | TGCAGAGCGGGGGCGGGCATAGAGCAGTTCTTC
once | - | TRBJ2-1 | TRBV11-3 | CASSLGGYQFF | TGTGCCAGCAGCTTAGGAGGTTATCAGTTCTTC
- | TRBD2 | TRBJ2-7 | TRBV3-1/TRBV3-2 | CASSQLKTSGSPYF | TGTGCCAGCAGCCAACTTAAGACTAGCGGGTCCCCGTACTTC
- | TRBD1 | TRBJ1-2 | TRBV12-3/TRBV12-4 | CASSFGTGWGYTF | TGTGCCAGCAGTTTTGGGACAGGTTGGGGCTACACCTTC
- | - | TRBJ1-2 | TRBV29-1 | CSVEESGVPIYGYTF | TGCAGCGTTGAAGAAAGCGGAGTACCTATCTATGGCTACACCTTC
- | - | TRBJ2-3 | TRBV28 | CASKWGDSTDTQYF | TGTGCCAGCAAATGGGGGGATAGCACAGATACGCAGTATTTT
- | - | TRBJ1-1 | TRBV10-3 | CAISTGYTEAFF | TGTGCCATCAGTACAGGTTACACTGAAGCTTTCTTT
- | - | TRBJ1-3 | TRBV19 | CASSPPGLRISGTIYF | TGTGCCAGTAGTCCCCCGGGACTTAGAATATCGGGGACCATATATTTT
- | - | TRBJ2-7 | TRBV7-2 | CASSSFLQRAYEQYF | TGTGCCAGCAGCAGCTTCCTCCAGCGGGCCTACGAGCAGTACTTC
- | - | TRBJ2-3 | TRBV5-1 | CASSLAGPRATDTQYF | TGCGCCAGCAGCTTAGCCGGGCCCAGGGCCACAGATACGCAGTATTTT
- | - | TRBJ2-5 | TRBV18 | CASSPAAITETQYF | TGTGCCAGCTCACCGGCCGCAATCACGGAGACCCAGTACTTC
few | - | TRBJ1-6 | TRBV6-6 | CASTKAGENNSPLHF | TGTGCCAGCACTAAGGCAGGGGAGAATAATTCACCCCTCCACTTT
- | - | TRBJ1-2 | TRBV27 | CASSPKGQLAYGYTF | TGTGCCAGCAGTCCAAAAGGACAGTTAGCCTATGGCTACACCTTC
many | - | TRBJ1-2 | TRBV6-5 | CASSSSNWGGGYTF | TGTGCCAGCAGCTCTTCCAACTGGGGGGGTGGCTACACCTTC
- | - | TRBJ2-1 | TRBV7-3 | CASSLAPDNEQFF | TGTGCCAGCAGCTTAGCCCCAGACAATGAGCAGTTCTTC
- | TRBD1 | TRBJ1-1 | TRBV19 | CASRTTGGTEAFF | TGTGCCAGTAGGACCACAGGGGGCACTGAAGCTTTCTTT
- | - | TRBJ2-2 | TRBV6-5 | CASSRLQGSGELFF | TGTGCCAGCTCACGCCTTCAGGGTTCCGGGGAGCTGTTTTTT
many | - | TRBJ1-2 | TRBV2 | CASSEGAGNYGYTF | TGTGCCAGCAGTGAAGGGGCAGGGAACTATGGCTACACCTTC
- | TRBD2 | TRBJ2-5 | TRBV19 | CASSVSLAGEETQYF | TGTGCCAGTAGTGTATCCTTAGCGGGAGAAGAGACCCAGTACTTC
once | TRBD1 | TRBJ2-6 | TRBV20-1 | CSASLFRILTGSNSGANVLTF | TGCAGTGCTAGTCTTTTCCGCATCCTGACAGGGTCGAACTCTGGGGCCAACGTCCTGACTTTC
many | - | TRBJ2-5 | TRBV2 | CASSVGNRQETQYF | TGTGCCAGCAGTGTGGGTAACAGGCAAGAGACCCAGTACTTC
- | - | TRBJ2-1 | TRBV6-4 | CASSLGPYNEQFF | TGTGCCAGCAGCCTGGGCCCCTACAATGAGCAGTTCTTC
few | - | TRBJ1-4 | TRBV3-1/TRBV3-2 | CASSQRQISTNEKLFF | TGTGCCAGCAGCCAGCGACAGATCTCAACTAATGAAAAACTGTTTTTT
- | TRBD2 | TRBJ2-1 | TRBV12-3/TRBV12-4 | CASRLAGEGSTFF | TGTGCCAGTCGACTAGCGGGGGAAGGTAGTACGTTCTTC
- | - | TRBJ1-1 | TRBV4-1 | CASSQEGVRNTEAFF | TGCGCCAGCAGCCAAGAAGGGGTAAGGAACACTGAAGCTTTCTTT
- | - | TRBJ2-7 | TRBV2 | CASSFRGHSYEQYF | TGTGCCAGCAGCTTCAGGGGCCACTCCTACGAGCAGTACTTC
- | TRBD2 | TRBJ2-3 | TRBV27 | CASTSGGPGAQYF | TGTGCCAGTACTAGCGGGGGGCCCGGAGCGCAGTATTTT
once | TRBD1 | TRBJ2-5 | TRBV6-5 | CASSYPATGGETQYF | TGTGCCAGCAGTTACCCCGCGACAGGGGGAGAGACCCAGTACTTC
- | - | TRBJ2-5 | TRBV7-9 | CASSPLERYQETQYF | TGTGCCAGCAGCCCCTTAGAGAGGTACCAAGAGACCCAGTACTTC
- | TRBD1 | TRBJ2-5 | TRBV10-3 | CAISDGDRVKETQYF | TGTGCCATCAGTGATGGGGACAGGGTTAAAGAGACCCAGTACTTC
- | TRBD2 | TRBJ2-1 | TRBV10-2 | CASSRLAGDYNEQFF | TGCGCCAGCAGTCGACTAGCGGGCGACTACAATGAGCAGTTCTTC
- | - | TRBJ2-3 | TRBV7-9 | CASSLDRERTDTQYF | TGTGCCAGCAGCTTAGACAGGGAAAGGACAGATACGCAGTATTTT
- | TRBD1 | TRBJ1-6 | TRBV25-1 | CASSEYPPGTGLNSPLHF | TGTGCCAGCAGTGAATATCCACCCGGGACAGGGTTGAATTCACCCCTCCACTTT
- | - | TRBJ2-7 | TRBV5-6 | CASSLEVRDEQYF | TGTGCCAGCAGCTTGGAAGTGCGCGACGAGCAGTACTTC
- | - | TRBJ2-7 | TRBV6-5 | CASRILDNSYEQYF | TGTGCCAGCAGAATCTTAGACAACTCCTACGAGCAGTACTTC
- | - | TRBJ2-6 | TRBV12-5 | CASGLTAGAGANVLTF | TGTGCTAGTGGTCTCACCGCAGGGGCTGGGGCCAACGTCCTGACTTTC
few | - | TRBJ1-1 | TRBV3-1/TRBV3-2 | CASSQPQGTEAFF | TGTGCCAGCAGCCAGCCGCAGGGCACTGAAGCTTTCTTT
- | - | TRBJ1-2 | TRBV28 | CASTHSGGYGYTF | TGTGCCAGCACCCACTCGGGAGGCTATGGCTACACCTTC
- | TRBD1 | TRBJ1-2 | TRBV18 | CASSATGGRVYGYTF | TGTGCCAGCTCCGCAACAGGGGGCCGGGTCTATGGCTACACCTTC
- | - | TRBJ2-3 | TRBV6-6 | CASLGGGSSTDTQYF | TGTGCCAGCTTGGGGGGGGGCTCTAGCACAGATACGCAGTATTTT
- | TRBD1 | TRBJ2-4 | TRBV5-4 | CASSLGPPGTGVNIQYF | TGTGCCAGCAGCTTAGGACCCCCGGGGACAGGAGTAAACATTCAGTACTTC
- | - | TRBJ2-7 | TRBV7-2 | CASSSLKTNSYEQYF | TGTGCCAGCAGCTCACTCAAGACTAACTCCTACGAGCAGTACTTC